This entry is about one TCR beta chain. This entry is derived from a study of blood T cell repertoires in COVID-19. Study information: Sites across the United States, Italy and Spain contributed samples from acute and convalescent COVID-19.

The CDR3 spans 13 residues. V lost 8 bases, J lost 2 bases, and 4 bases stayed unmatched. CDR1 and CDR2 (germline): LNHNV, YYDKDF (reference sequence). Only in-frame clones appear in the TCRdb table, and some are missing; sequencing was by immunoSEQ multiplex PCR. The sample has 90,000 to 150,000 clones; around four fifths are singletons. The V and J genes are TRBV15 and TRBJ2-5; TRBD2 matches at 8 bases. The TCR was taken from a human donor in a cohort sampled during active COVID-19. The specimen sequenced was peripheral blood. This CDR3 reads CATQRGYQETQYF. The DNA of the CDR3 is TGTGCCACCCAGCGGGGGTATCAAGAGACCCAGTACTTC.